This T cell receptor beta chain comes out of a study of cytotoxic CD8 clonotypes in ibrutinib-treated CLL. Overall study context: After treatment lasting a median roughly 13 months, range 6 to 36, response samples were collected. Study-wide points: Rare overall, public clonotypes shrank or held steady under therapy. Sustained-remission patients were sampled at different times than progressing patients were.

The trim removed 1 base at V and 5 bases at J, leaving 13 bases unmatched. The germline gives CDR1 SGHRS, CDR2 YFSETQ. The CDR3 length is 17 residues. Concerning this clone itself: Its antigen is not known.

Clones were sequenced by immunoSEQ multiplex PCR, and TCRdb holds only the in-frame ones, with some missing. The sample holds a few hundred thousand clones; roughly 71% are singletons and the top ten take approximately 6%. The V call is TRBV5-1, the J call TRBJ2-5, with 8 nucleotides matching TRBD2. The TCR comes from a human donor with chronic lymphocytic leukemia. Source: PBMCs, taken after 36 months of ibrutinib treatment. For the CDR3, the DNA is TGCGCCAGCAGCTTGATGGGACTAGTGGTCGGTAGTGAGACCCAGTACTTC. The encoded protein is CASSLMGLVVGSETQYF.